This T cell receptor (beta chain) came from a study of T cell responses to AZD1222 COVID-19 vaccine. Overall study results and limits: Repertoire sampling happened only post peak T cell response. Baseline serostatus was positive in only six AZD1222 recipients. A mostly white British donor set with more females was recruited, and clonal diversity was possibly underestimated. In the spike-specific TCR repertoire, nearly half reportedly target unmutated variant regions.

CDR3 length: 13 amino acids. Germline CDR1 MDHEN, CDR2 SYDVKM. V was trimmed by 7 bases and J by 9 bases, leaving 13 bases between them. Measured with immunoSEQ multiplex PCR; TCRdb has only the in-frame clones, and not every one. The data hold 100,000 to 150,000 clones, with 80% to 90% observed a single time. As to this clone: Its cognate antigen is unknown.

This specimen was peripheral blood, taken on day 0 of AZD1222 vaccination. The source of this sequence is an adult in good health. This chain links TRBV28 with TRBJ1-6, with D possibly matching TRBD1 (6 bases). This CDR3 is CASMGGAGSPLHF. The CDR3 DNA reads TGTGCCAGCATGGGGGGCGCGGGTTCACCCCTCCACTTT.